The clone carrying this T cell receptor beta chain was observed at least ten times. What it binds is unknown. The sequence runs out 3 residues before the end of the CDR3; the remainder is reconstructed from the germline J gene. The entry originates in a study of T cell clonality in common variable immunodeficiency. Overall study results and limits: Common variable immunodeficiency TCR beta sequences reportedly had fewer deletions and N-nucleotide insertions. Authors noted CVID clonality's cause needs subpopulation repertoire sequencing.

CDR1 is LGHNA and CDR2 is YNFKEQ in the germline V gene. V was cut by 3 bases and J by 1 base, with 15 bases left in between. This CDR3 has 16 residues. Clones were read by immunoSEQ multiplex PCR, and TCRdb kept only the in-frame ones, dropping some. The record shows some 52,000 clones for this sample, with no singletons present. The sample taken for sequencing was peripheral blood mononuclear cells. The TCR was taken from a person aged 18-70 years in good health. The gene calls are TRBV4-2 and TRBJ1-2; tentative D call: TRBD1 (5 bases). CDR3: CASSQTQGVSNYGYTF. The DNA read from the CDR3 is TGTGCCAGCAGCCAGACTCAGGGTGTCAGTAACTATGGC.